This TCR beta chain is drawn from a study of beta chain features in type 1 diabetes. The CDR3 spans 16 residues. CDR1 MGHRA and CDR2 YSYEKL come from the germline V gene. V was trimmed by 4 bases and J by 5 bases, leaving 18 bases between them. Every bit of the isolated RNA underwent reverse transcription, so sequencing read expressed TCRB transcripts. Method: immunoSEQ multiplex PCR; TCRdb's copy keeps in-frame clones and lacks some. This sample has more than 300,000 clones, with 7.5% to 9% found just once. The sample holds many counts of this clone. The receptor comes from a woman between 18 and 30 years old in good health. The chain uses TRBV4-1 and TRBJ2-1; D unclear. The sequenced sample was central memory CD4+ T cells from blood. CDR3 DNA sequence: TGCGCCAGCAGCCGAGAGATAGGCAGGAACAACAATGAGCAGTTCTTC. Translated, it gives CASSREIGRNNNEQFF.